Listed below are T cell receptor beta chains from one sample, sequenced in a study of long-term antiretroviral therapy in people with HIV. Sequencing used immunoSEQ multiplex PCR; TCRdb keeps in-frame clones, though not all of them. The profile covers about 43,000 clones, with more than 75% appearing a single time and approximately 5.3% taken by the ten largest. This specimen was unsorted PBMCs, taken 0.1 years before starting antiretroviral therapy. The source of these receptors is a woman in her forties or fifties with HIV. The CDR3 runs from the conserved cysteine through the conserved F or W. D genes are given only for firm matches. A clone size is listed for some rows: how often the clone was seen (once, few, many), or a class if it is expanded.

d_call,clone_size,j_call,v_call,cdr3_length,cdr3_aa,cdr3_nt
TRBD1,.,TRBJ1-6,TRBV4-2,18,CASSQESGGSSYNSPLHF,TGTGCCAGCAGCCAAGAATCAGGGGGCTCCTCCTATAATTCACCCCTCCACTTT
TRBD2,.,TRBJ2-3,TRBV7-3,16,CASSSGLAGVTDTQYF,TGTGCCAGCAGCTCGGGACTAGCGGGAGTTACAGATACGCAGTATTTT
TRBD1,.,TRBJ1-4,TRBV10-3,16,CAISDFRTGGGEKLFF,TGTGCCATCAGTGATTTCCGGACAGGGGGAGGTGAAAAACTGTTTTTT
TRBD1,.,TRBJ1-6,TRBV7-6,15,CASSKTTGDYSPLHF,TGTGCCAGCAGCAAAACAACAGGGGACTATTCACCCCTCCACTTT
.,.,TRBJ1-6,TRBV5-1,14,CASSFGQNNSPLHF,TGCGCCAGCAGCTTCGGCCAGAATAATTCACCCCTCCACTTT
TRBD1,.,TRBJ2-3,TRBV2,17,CASSGGQGYRSTDTQYF,TGTGCCAGCAGCGGGGGACAGGGCTACAGGAGCACAGATACGCAGTATTTT
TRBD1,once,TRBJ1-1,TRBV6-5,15,CASRPPRQGAAEAFF,TGTGCCAGCAGACCACCCCGACAGGGGGCCGCTGAAGCTTTCTTT
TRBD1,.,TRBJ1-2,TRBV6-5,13,CASTPGQAYGYTF,TGTGCCAGCACCCCAGGACAGGCCTATGGCTACACCTTC
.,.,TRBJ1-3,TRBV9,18,CASSVQPRDTQPGNTIYF,TGTGCCAGCAGCGTCCAGCCCCGGGACACACAGCCGGGAAACACCATATATTTT
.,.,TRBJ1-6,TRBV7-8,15,CASSLLRPGNSPLHF,TGTGCCAGCAGCTTACTGCGACCGGGGAATTCACCCCTCCACTTT
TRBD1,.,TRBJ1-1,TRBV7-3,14,CASSEFGQGMEAFF,TGTGCCAGCAGCGAGTTCGGACAGGGGATGGAAGCTTTCTTT
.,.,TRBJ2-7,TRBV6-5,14,CASNAQGDGYEQYF,TGTGCCAGCAATGCCCAGGGTGATGGCTACGAGCAGTACTTC
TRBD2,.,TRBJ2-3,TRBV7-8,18,CASSLRLAGGVPPDTQYF,TGTGCCAGCAGCTTAAGGCTAGCGGGGGGGGTCCCGCCAGATACGCAGTATTTT
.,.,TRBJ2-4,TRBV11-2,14,CASSLERDQNIQYF,TGTGCCAGCAGCTTAGAAAGGGACCAAAACATTCAGTACTTC
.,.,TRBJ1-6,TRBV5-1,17,CASSLKGEGRPNSPLHF,TGCGCCAGCAGCTTGAAGGGGGAGGGGAGGCCTAATTCACCCCTCCACTTT
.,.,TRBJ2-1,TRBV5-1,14,CASSLAAGSNEQFF,TGCGCCAGCAGCTTGGCCGCGGGATCGAACGAGCAGTTCTTC
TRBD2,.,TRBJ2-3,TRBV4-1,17,CASSQEWSGGYTDTQYF,TGCGCCAGCAGCCAAGAGTGGAGCGGGGGGTACACAGATACGCAGTATTTT
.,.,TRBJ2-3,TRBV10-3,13,CAISESNGDTQYF,TGTGCCATCAGTGAGTCGAACGGCGATACGCAGTATTTT
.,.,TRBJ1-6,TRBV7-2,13,CASSLNRDLHLHF,TGTGCCAGCAGCTTAAACCGGGACTTACACCTCCACTTT
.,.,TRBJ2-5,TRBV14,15,CASSQDSGGRETQYF,TGTGCCAGCAGCCAAGATTCGGGGGGCAGAGAGACCCAGTACTTC
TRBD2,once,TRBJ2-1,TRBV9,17,CASSVRTSGSSYNEQFF,TGTGCCAGCAGCGTTAGGACTAGCGGAAGCTCCTACAATGAGCAGTTCTTC
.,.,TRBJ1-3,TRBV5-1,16,CASSSAPGAWGNTIYF,TGCGCCAGCAGTTCCGCGCCGGGGGCGTGGGGAAACACCATATATTTT
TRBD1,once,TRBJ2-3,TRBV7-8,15,CASRLGTGGGYTQYF,TGTGCCAGCAGACTCGGGACAGGGGGCGGTTATACGCAGTATTTT
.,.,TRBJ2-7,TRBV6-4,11,CASRIDYEQYF,TGTGCCAGCAGGATTGATTACGAGCAGTACTTC
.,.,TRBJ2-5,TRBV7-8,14,CASSFGPDSETQYF,TGTGCCAGCAGCTTTGGTCCCGACTCTGAGACCCAGTACTTC
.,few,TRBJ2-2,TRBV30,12,CAFGLGSGELFF,TGTGCCTTCGGACTTGGGAGCGGGGAGCTGTTTTTT
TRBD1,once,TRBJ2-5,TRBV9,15,CASSVGTGGRETQYF,TGTGCCAGCAGCGTAGGGACAGGGGGCCGAGAGACCCAGTACTTC
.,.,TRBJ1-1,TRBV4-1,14,CASSQGPPDREAFF,TGCGCCAGCAGCCAGGGGCCTCCTGACAGGGAAGCTTTCTTT
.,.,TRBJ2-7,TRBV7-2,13,CASSNRDTVEQHF,TGTGCCAGCAGCAACCGGGACACGGTAGAGCAGCACTTC
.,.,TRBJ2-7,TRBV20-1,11,CSSGSSYEQYF,TGCAGTTCAGGGTCGTCCTACGAGCAGTACTTC
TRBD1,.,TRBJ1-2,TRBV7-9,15,CASSFVDRPNYGYTF,TGTGCCAGCAGCTTTGTGGACAGGCCTAACTATGGCTACACCTTC
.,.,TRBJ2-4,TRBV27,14,CASSSAVAKNIQYF,TGTGCCAGCAGTTCAGCGGTAGCCAAAAACATTCAGTACTTC
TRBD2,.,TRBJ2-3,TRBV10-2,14,CASSEAGGSDTQYF,TGCGCCAGCAGTGAGGCGGGGGGGTCAGATACGCAGTATTTT
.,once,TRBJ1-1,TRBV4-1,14,CASSQGGVNTEAFF,TGCGCCAGCAGCCAAGGGGGAGTGAACACTGAAGCTTTCTTT
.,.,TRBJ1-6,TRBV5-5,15,CASSFLGQLNSPLHF,TGTGCCAGCAGCTTTTTAGGACAGCTAAATTCACCCCTCCACTTT
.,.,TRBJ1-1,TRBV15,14,CATSRGQMNTEAFF,TGTGCCACCAGCAGAGGACAGATGAACACTGAAGCTTTCTTT
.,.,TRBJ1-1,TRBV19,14,CASSTGRENTEAFF,TGTGCCAGTAGTACGGGACGGGAGAACACTGAAGCTTTCTTT
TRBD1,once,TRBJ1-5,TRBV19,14,CASRDRFSNQPQHF,TGTGCCAGTAGGGACAGGTTTAGCAATCAGCCCCAGCATTTT
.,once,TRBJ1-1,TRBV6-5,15,CASSYSPAIYTEAFF,TGTGCCAGCAGTTACTCGCCCGCAATTTACACTGAAGCTTTCTTT
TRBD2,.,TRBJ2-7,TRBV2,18,CASSETLAGGAYFYEQYF,TGTGCCAGCAGTGAGACACTAGCGGGGGGGGCATACTTCTACGAGCAGTACTTC
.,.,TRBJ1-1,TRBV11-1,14,CASSLAPRGTEAFF,TGTGCCAGCAGCTTAGCGCCTAGGGGCACTGAAGCTTTCTTT
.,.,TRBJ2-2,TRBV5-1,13,CASSGLITGELFF,TGCGCCAGCAGCGGACTGATAACCGGGGAGCTGTTTTTT
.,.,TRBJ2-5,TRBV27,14,CASSFNPTGETQYF,TGTGCCAGCAGTTTCAACCCTACGGGAGAGACCCAGTACTTC
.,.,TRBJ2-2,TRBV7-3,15,CASSLSGANTGELFF,TGTGCCAGCAGCTTAAGCGGGGCGAACACCGGGGAGCTGTTTTTT
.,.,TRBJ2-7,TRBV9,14,CASSVAGVPYEQYF,TGTGCCAGCAGCGTAGCGGGGGTTCCCTACGAGCAGTACTTC